The next 18 T cell receptor beta chains were all read from a single sample in a study of cytomegalovirus exposure and HLA in healthy donors. 13 Jbeta primers and 60 Vbeta primers were used for the PCR. Profiling relied on immunoSEQ multiplex PCR, and the TCRdb table lists in-frame clones only, not all of them. The sample has under 200,000 clones; roughly 75% are singletons. The sequenced sample consisted of PBMCs. The receptors come from a man aged 35 to 55 in good health and CMV-seronegative.

The chain couples TRBV5-1 to TRBJ1-5; unclear D gene. The CDR3 is 15 amino acids. V gave up 6 bases and J gave up 3 bases, with 16 bases separating them. Germline CDR1 SGHRS, CDR2 YFSETQ. The DNA of the CDR3 is TGCGCCAGCACCCTAAGCGGCGGAGTCAATCAGCCCCAGCATTTT. It codes for CASTLSGGVNQPQHF.

The gene calls are TRBV7-9 and TRBJ2-7; tentatively, D is TRBD1 (5 bases). V was cut by 5 bases and J by 2 bases, with 10 bases left in between. This CDR3 has 13 residues. Germline assignment: CDR1 SEHNR and CDR2 FQNEAQ (reference sequence). This chain's CDR3 is CASSTDTTYEQYF. The CDR3 nucleotides are TGTGCCAGCAGCACGGACACTACCTACGAGCAGTACTTC.

The chain links TRBV6-1 to TRBJ2-1; 8 nucleotides line up with TRBD2. The CDR3 sequence is 14 residues long. The V gene's germline CDR1 is MNHNS and CDR2 SASEGT. Germline trimming cut 7 bases from V and 3 bases from J; bases unmatched to any gene: 5. The CDR3 region is CASIPGTSYNEQFF. The CDR3, as DNA: TGTGCCAGCATTCCCGGGACTAGCTACAATGAGCAGTTCTTC.

This CDR3 is CSVRDRTYSTDTQYF. DNA of the CDR3: TGCAGCGTTAGGGACAGGACCTATAGCACAGATACGCAGTATTTT. The chain joins TRBV29-1 to TRBJ2-3; 8 positions agree with TRBD1. The germline V gene has CDR1 SQVTM and CDR2 ANQGSEA. This CDR3 region has 15 residues. V lost 5 bases, J lost 0 bases, and 7 bases stayed unmatched.

The CDR3 spells CASGLVEVFF. The CDR3 nucleotides read TGTGCTAGTGGTTTGGTAGAGGTGTTCTTC. The chain combines TRBV12-5 with TRBJ2-1; D gene unclear. Germline assignment: CDR1 LGHNT and CDR2 FRNRAP. There are 10 residues in the CDR3. The V gene lost 0 bases and the J gene lost 15 bases, with 6 bases spanning the gap.

This clone was counted between two and nine times. This chain joins TRBV5-1 and TRBJ2-1; 7 bases match TRBD2. J gave up 12 bases and V 3 bases, and 12 bases lay outside the gene matches. The CDR3 sequence is 14 residues long. Looked up from germline, CDR1 is SGHRS and CDR2 is YFSETQ. The CDR3 nucleotides read TGCGCCAGCAGCTCGGACCCATGGGGGGGACCGCAGTTCTTC. Amino acid sequence: CASSSDPWGGPQFF.

The chain employs TRBV6-6 and TRBJ2-7; a possible D gene is TRBD1 (7 bases). The CDR3 spans 14 residues. The ends were cut back, 7 bases at V and 7 bases at J, with 20 bases in the middle. Per germline, CDR1 MNHNY and CDR2 SVGAGI (reference sequence). This CDR3 is CASTRVSQGGEQYF. CDR3 DNA: TGTGCCAGCACCCGGGTTTCCCAGGGGGGTGAGCAGTACTTC.

This sequence joins TRBV5-6 and TRBJ2-3; 7 nucleotides line up with TRBD1. V dropped 2 bases and J dropped 3; count of bases not matched to a gene: 3. The CDR3 covers 14 residues. CDR1 and CDR2 (germline): SGHDT, YYEEEE. CDR3 in amino acids: CASSFRDRTDTQYF. CDR3 in DNA: TGTGCCAGCAGCTTCCGGGACAGAACAGATACGCAGTATTTT.

This clone was seen a handful of times. The chain carries TRBV30 and TRBJ1-2; a weak D match, TRBD1 (5 bases). The CDR3 extends over 12 amino acids. V dropped 2 bases and J dropped 8 bases, with 12 bases sitting between them. Germline loops: CDR1 GTSNPN, CDR2 SVGIG (reference sequence). The CDR3 nucleotides read TGTGCCTGGAGTAAAGGGGTGGGGGGCTACACCTTC. This codes for CAWSKGVGGYTF.

The genes are TRBV4-3 and TRBJ2-7; 8 nucleotides align to TRBD2. This CDR3 is 13 amino acids long. Germline V gives CDR1 LGHNA, CDR2 YSLEER. V was clipped by 0 bases and J by 12 bases; unmatched bases: 7. The CDR3 coding sequence is TGCGCCAGCAGCCAAGAACTAGCGGCGAGACCGTACTTC. It is translated as CASSQELAARPYF.

The chain recombines TRBV5-1 with TRBJ1-2; maybe TRBD1 (5 bases). The germline gives CDR1 SGHRS, CDR2 YFSETQ. The V and J ends lost 4 bases and 8 bases respectively, with 18 bases between them. The CDR3 length is 14 residues. The CDR3 is CASSLSYGGRGYTF. In nucleotides, the CDR3 is TGCGCCAGCAGCCTATCCTACGGGGGAAGGGGCTACACCTTC.

The chain has TRBV10-3 and TRBJ2-7; D may be TRBD1 (5 bases). V lost 4 bases, J lost 0 bases, and 10 bases lay in between. The germline CDR1 and CDR2 sequences are ENHRY and SYGVKD. The CDR3 length is 14 residues. The CDR3 region is CAISVKQDSYEQYF. DNA for the CDR3: TGTGCCATCAGTGTGAAACAGGACTCCTACGAGCAGTACTTC.

The V gene is TRBV27, the J gene TRBJ2-5, with TRBD2 identical over 14 bases. The CDR3 covers 17 residues. Germline values: CDR1 MNHEY, CDR2 SMNVEV (reference sequence). The junction had 4 bases not matched to a gene; V was cut back by 0 bases and J by 4 bases. CDR3 DNA sequence: TGTGCCAGCAGTTTATCGACTAGCGGGGGGGCTCGAGAGACCCAGTACTTC. Translation gives CASSLSTSGGARETQYF.

This rearrangement joins TRBV7-9 to TRBJ2-5, with 9 bases identical to TRBD2. CDR3 length: 15 amino acids. V shed 5 bases, J shed 4 bases, and the junction held 8 bases outside the gene matches. The V gene's germline CDR1 is SEHNR and CDR2 FQNEAQ (reference sequence). The CDR3 here is CASSQGPAGGETQYF. CDR3 DNA sequence: TGTGCCAGCAGCCAGGGTCCAGCGGGAGGAGAGACCCAGTACTTC. The variable domain in full, with the rest retrieved from reference TRBV7-9 and TRBJ2-5, is DTGVSQNPRHKITKRGQNVTFRCDPISEHNRLYWYRQTLGQGPEFLTYFQNEAQLEKSRLLSDRFSAERPKGSFSTLEIQRTEQGDSAMYLCASSQGPAGGETQYFGPGTRLLVL.

The chain joins TRBV5-1 to TRBJ2-1; 8 bases match TRBD2. The germline CDR1 and CDR2 sequences are SGHRS and YFSETQ. This CDR3 comprises 17 residues. V lost 2 bases and J lost 5; bases outside the gene matches: 12. CDR3 in amino acids: CASSFWLAGSSDNEQFF. Written as DNA, the CDR3 is TGCGCCAGCAGCTTTTGGCTAGCGGGCTCTAGCGACAATGAGCAGTTCTTC.

The chain combines TRBV5-8 with TRBJ2-7, with unresolved D. The CDR3 is 13 residues long. Trimming removed 1 base from V and 0 bases from J, with 5 bases in between. Germline V gene sequence: CDR1 SGHTS, CDR2 YDEGEE. CDR3 region: CASSLRASYEQYF. The CDR3 nucleotides are TGTGCCAGCAGCTTGCGAGCCTCCTACGAGCAGTACTTC.

Comment on this clone: The same CDR3 is also encoded by other DNA sequences in this sample. The chain couples TRBV5-1 to TRBJ2-3; no clear D gene. Deletions cut 0 bases from V and 2 bases from J, with 7 bases between. The CDR3 is made up of 14 amino acids. Germline V CDR1 and CDR2: SGHRS, YFSETQ. The CDR3 region is CASSLGGVTDTQYF. The CDR3 DNA sequence: TGCGCCAGCAGCTTGGGAGGAGTCACAGATACGCAGTATTTT.

This chain connects TRBV7-2 to TRBJ2-5; 9 positions match TRBD1. The V and J ends lost 5 bases and 6 bases, in that order; junction bases with no gene match: 7. Germline CDR1 SGHTA, CDR2 FQGNSA. The length of the CDR3 is 14 residues. The CDR3 sequence is CASSRPGQGQTQYF. CDR3 DNA: TGTGCCAGCAGCCGGCCGGGACAGGGCCAGACCCAGTACTTC.